Presented here are 19 T cell receptor beta chains from one specimen sequenced in a study of molecular identifiers for immune sequencing clone quantification. TCRdb fed the PCR reads into MiXCR, producing one record per CDR3 protein. The repertoire holds nearly 650,000 distinct CDR3 sequences, with around 25% as singletons. Sequencing input: naive CD8+ T cells from blood, with Jurkat cell RNA spiked in. The sample's subset: FACS-sorted CD8+CD4-CCR7+CD45RA+ naive T cells. The receptors come from a human donor in good health. Some libraries in this study had Jurkat cell RNA spiked in.

This clonotype appeared many times. J is TRBJ1-6 and V is TRBV5-6; 9 bases map to TRBD1. With 4 bases clipped from V and 10 bases from J, the junction kept 6 bases outside the gene matches. The CDR3 consists of 14 residues. Germline loops: CDR1 SGHDT, CDR2 YYEEEE. The CDR3 nucleotides read TGTGCCAGCAGCGGGGGACAGGGAATGTCACCCCTCCACTTT. Amino acids: CASSGGQGMSPLHF.

This clonotype was recorded a few times. This sequence joins TRBV30 and TRBJ2-4; D is undetermined. The germline V gene has CDR1 GTSNPN and CDR2 SVGIG (reference sequence). The CDR3 is 17 residues long. Trimming stripped 4 bases from V and 5 bases from J, with 24 bases between. For the CDR3, the DNA is TGTGCCTGGACCCGCCCCGAAGATGGGATTCGTGAAAACATTCAGTACTTC. Protein: CAWTRPEDGIRENIQYF.

About this clonotype: One junction end disagrees with the germline gene, perhaps due to a read error. CDR3 residues: CASGGTGDTEAFF. The CDR3 DNA is TGTGCCAGCGGCGGAACAGGGGACACCGAAGCTTTCTTT. The chain links TRBV9 to TRBJ1-1; 7 nucleotides align to TRBD1. The CDR3 has 13 amino acids. Germline CDR1 and CDR2: SGDLS and YYNGEE.

This clonotype showed up many times. For the CDR3, the DNA is TGCAGTGCTAGTGGCGATGTGGATACAGATACGCAGTATTTT. The encoded protein is CSASGDVDTDTQYF. The rearrangement joins TRBV20-1 to TRBJ2-3; D gene ambiguous. This CDR3 spans 14 amino acids. Germline CDR1 and CDR2: DFQATT and SNEGSKA (reference sequence). Trimming took off 3 bases at V and 3 bases at J, with 13 bases between the two ends.

The rearrangement links TRBV3-1 to TRBJ2-3; TRBD2 agrees at 13 bases. The germline CDR1 and CDR2 sequences are LGHDT and YNNKEL (reference sequence). V was clipped by 4 bases and J by 2 bases; unmatched bases: 3. CDR3 size: 16 residues. Here the CDR3 reads CASSRGLAGLTDTQYF. The DNA for the CDR3 is TGTGCCAGCAGCCGGGGACTAGCGGGGCTCACAGATACGCAGTATTTT.

This clonotype was observed at least ten times. The chain carries TRBV12-3 or TRBV12-4 and TRBJ1-2; TRBD1 agrees at 7 bases. This CDR3 contains 14 residues. With V trimmed by 5 bases and J by 2 bases, 5 bases remained unmatched. The CDR3, as DNA: TGTGCCAGCAGTCCGGGACAGAAAAACTATGGCTACACCTTC. Translated, it gives CASSPGQKNYGYTF.

Comments on this clonotype: One junction end does not reproduce the germline sequence, and a read error may be involved. The rearrangement links TRBV4-3 to TRBJ2-1; unclear D gene. CDR3 length: 17 residues. Germline V gene sequence: CDR1 LGHNA, CDR2 YSLEER. CDR3 in amino acids: CASNQDSGGSSYNEQFF. Here the CDR3 DNA reads TGCGCCAGCAACCAAGATAGTGGCGGTAGCTCCTACAATGAGCAGTTCTTC.

V is TRBV7-9 and J is TRBJ2-5; 7 bases line up with TRBD1. This CDR3 has 16 residues. CDR1 is SEHNR and CDR2 is FQNEAQ in the germline V gene (reference sequence). The J segment lost 5 bases and the V segment lost 3 bases, leaving 12 bases of the junction unmatched. CDR3 DNA sequence: TGTGCCAGCAGCTTGTCAACCGGGACAGTGGGGGAGACCCAGTACTTC. This encodes CASSLSTGTVGETQYF.

This clonotype showed up just a few times. The rearrangement uses TRBV13 and TRBJ1-6, with 9 bases identical to TRBD1. CDR3 length: 16 amino acids. The germline V gene has CDR1 PRHDT and CDR2 FYEKMQ (reference sequence). J lost 9 bases, V lost 5 bases, and 11 bases had no gene match. CDR3 DNA: TGTGCCAGCAGCCCTTCGGACAGGGGATCTTTTTCACCCCTCCACTTT. Translating it yields CASSPSDRGSFSPLHF.

Concerning this clonotype: This sequence may be a read error, since a much larger clone differs from it by one base. The chain is built from TRBV6-5 and TRBJ2-7, with a weak D call TRBD2 (6 bases). The germline CDR1 and CDR2 sequences are MNHEY and SVGAGI. CDR3 length equals 14 residues. The chain's CDR3 is CACSYGGYSGEQYF. DNA of the CDR3: TGTGCCTGCAGTTACGGAGGGTACTCGGGGGAGCAGTACTTC.

Regarding this clonotype: A junction end diverges from the germline sequence, so it may reflect a read error. This sequence joins TRBV5-4 and TRBJ1-3, with no clear D. The CDR3 sequence is 12 residues long. The germline gives CDR1 SGHNT, CDR2 YYREEE (reference sequence). The CDR3 DNA sequence: TGTGCCGGCAGCTTGGGCGGAGTCCCATTAGATTTT. Translating it yields CAGSLGGVPLDF.

This clonotype was seen only a few times. In DNA, the CDR3 is TGTGCCAGCAGCTCGTGGGACGGTGTAGGACACGAGCAGTACTTC. Amino acid sequence: CASSSWDGVGHEQYF. This chain uses TRBV7-9 with TRBJ2-7, with D perhaps matching TRBD1 or TRBD2 (5 bases each). The CDR3 is 15 amino acids. Germline loops: CDR1 SEHNR, CDR2 FQNEAQ (reference sequence). Trimming took off 4 bases at V and 5 bases at J, with 18 bases between the two ends. The variable domain in full, with the rest retrieved from reference TRBV7-9 and TRBJ2-7, is DTGVSQNPRHKITKRGQNVTFRCDPISEHNRLYWYRQTLGQGPEFLTYFQNEAQLEKSRLLSDRFSAERPKGSFSTLEIQRTEQGDSAMYLCASSSWDGVGHEQYFGPGTRLTVT.

This clonotype was recorded many times. The J gene is TRBJ2-5, the V gene TRBV9; 9 positions agree with TRBD2. V shed 3 bases, J shed 7 bases, and the junction held 7 bases outside the gene matches. CDR1 is SGDLS and CDR2 is YYNGEE in the germline V gene. There are 14 residues in the CDR3. In DNA form, the CDR3 reads TGTGCCAGCAGCGCCGGGACTAGCATTGCGACCCAGTACTTC. It encodes CASSAGTSIATQYF.

This clonotype was found a few times. The rearrangement links TRBV2 to TRBJ1-2; 7 bases align to TRBD1. Trimming removed 6 bases from V and 4 bases from J; junction bases left unmatched: 5. CDR3 length: 13 residues. Germline V gives CDR1 SNHLY, CDR2 FYNNEI. The CDR3 is CASREGTAYGYTF. CDR3 DNA: TGTGCCAGCAGAGAGGGGACAGCCTATGGCTACACCTTC.

The chain combines TRBV27 with TRBJ1-6, with a weak D call TRBD1 (6 bases). The ends were cut back, 0 bases at V and 13 bases at J, with 25 bases in the middle. CDR1 and CDR2 from the germline V gene are MNHEY and SMNVEV (reference sequence). The CDR3 has 18 residues. The CDR3 sequence: CASSLSGWGPVMEFPLHF. DNA of the CDR3: TGTGCCAGCAGTTTATCAGGTTGGGGGCCCGTGATGGAATTCCCCCTCCACTTT.

This clonotype was counted many times. The CDR3 loop is CASSAATGGRETQYF. CDR3 DNA sequence: TGTGCCAGCAGCGCCGCGACAGGGGGCCGAGAGACCCAGTACTTC. The chain combines TRBV5-6 with TRBJ2-5, with 10 bases identical to TRBD1. V shed 4 bases, J shed 4 bases, and the junction held 7 bases outside the gene matches. Germline V CDR1 and CDR2: SGHDT, YYEEEE. The CDR3 extends over 15 amino acids.

CDR3 nucleotides: TGTGCCATCAGTGAGTCGTCTAGCGCAACAGATGAGCAGTTCTTC. It codes for CAISESSSATDEQFF. The chain carries TRBV10-3 and TRBJ2-1; the D gene is possibly TRBD2 (6 bases). The germline V gene encodes CDR1 ENHRY and CDR2 SYGVKD. This CDR3 comprises 15 residues. Trimming stripped 0 bases from V and 8 bases from J, with 14 bases between.

Note on this clonotype: No conserved phenylalanine or tryptophan ends this CDR3, so it is likely a read error. DNA of the CDR3: TGTGCCTGGAGTGCCAAAAAGGGGACTGACAGCTATGGCTACACCCTC. Its protein is CAWSAKKGTDSYGYTL. The V gene is TRBV30, the J gene TRBJ1-2; D perhaps matches TRBD1 (5 bases). This CDR3 is built from 16 residues. In germline, CDR1 is GTSNPN, CDR2 SVGIG (reference sequence). Trimming took off 1 base at V and 4 bases at J, with 19 bases between the two ends.

The chain is built from TRBV9 and TRBJ2-2; D is undetermined. Trimming removed 3 bases at V and 4 bases at J, with 7 bases between. The CDR3 extends over 13 amino acids. The germline CDR1 and CDR2 sequences are SGDLS and YYNGEE. CDR3 bases: TGTGCCAGCAGCGGCGCGTCCACCGGGGAGCTGTTTTTT. Its translation: CASSGASTGELFF.